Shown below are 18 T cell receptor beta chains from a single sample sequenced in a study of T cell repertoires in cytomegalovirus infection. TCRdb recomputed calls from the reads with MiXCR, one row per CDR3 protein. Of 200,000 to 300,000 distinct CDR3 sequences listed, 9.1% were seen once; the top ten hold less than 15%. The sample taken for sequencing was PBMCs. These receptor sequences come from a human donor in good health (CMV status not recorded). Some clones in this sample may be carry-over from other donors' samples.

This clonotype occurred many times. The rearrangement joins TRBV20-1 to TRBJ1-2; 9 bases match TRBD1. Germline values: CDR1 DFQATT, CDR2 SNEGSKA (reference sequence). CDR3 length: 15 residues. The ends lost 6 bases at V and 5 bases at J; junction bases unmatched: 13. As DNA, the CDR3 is TGCAGTGCAATGCCCCGGGACAGGGTTACTTATGGCTACACCTTC. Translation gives CSAMPRDRVTYGYTF.

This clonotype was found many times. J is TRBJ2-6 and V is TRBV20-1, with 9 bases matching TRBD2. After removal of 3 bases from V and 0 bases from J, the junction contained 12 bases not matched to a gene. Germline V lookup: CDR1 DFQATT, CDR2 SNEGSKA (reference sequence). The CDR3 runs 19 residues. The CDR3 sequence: CSASVPRGTSNSGANVLTF. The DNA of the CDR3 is TGCAGTGCTAGCGTTCCCCGGGGGACTAGCAACTCTGGGGCCAACGTCCTGACTTTC.

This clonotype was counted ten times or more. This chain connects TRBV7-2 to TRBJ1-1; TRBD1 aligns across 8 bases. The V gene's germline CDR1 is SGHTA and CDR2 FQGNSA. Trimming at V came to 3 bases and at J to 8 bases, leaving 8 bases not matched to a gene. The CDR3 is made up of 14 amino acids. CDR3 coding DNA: TGTGCCAGCAGCTTGAATTTTGGACAGGGAGAAGCTTTCTTT. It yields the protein CASSLNFGQGEAFF.

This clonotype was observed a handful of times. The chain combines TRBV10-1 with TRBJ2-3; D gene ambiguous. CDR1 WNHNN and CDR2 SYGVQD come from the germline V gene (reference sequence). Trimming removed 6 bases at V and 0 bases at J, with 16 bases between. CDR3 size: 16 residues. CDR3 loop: CASSPPMKPSTDTQYF. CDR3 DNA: TGCGCCAGCAGCCCCCCGATGAAGCCTAGCACAGATACGCAGTATTTT.

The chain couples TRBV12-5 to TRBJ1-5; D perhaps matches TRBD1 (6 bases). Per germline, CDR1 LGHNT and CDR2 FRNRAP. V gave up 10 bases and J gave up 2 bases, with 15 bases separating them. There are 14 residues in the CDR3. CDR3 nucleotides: TGTGCTACCAGTCAGGGGACGGGCAATCAGCCCCAGCATTTT. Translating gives CATSQGTGNQPQHF. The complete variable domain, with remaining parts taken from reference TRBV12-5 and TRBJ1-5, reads DARVTQTPRHKVTEMGQEVTMRCQPILGHNTVFWYRQTMMQGLELLAYFRNRAPLDDSGMPKDRFSAEMPDATLATLKIQPSEPRDSAVYFCATSQGTGNQPQHFGDGTRLSIL.

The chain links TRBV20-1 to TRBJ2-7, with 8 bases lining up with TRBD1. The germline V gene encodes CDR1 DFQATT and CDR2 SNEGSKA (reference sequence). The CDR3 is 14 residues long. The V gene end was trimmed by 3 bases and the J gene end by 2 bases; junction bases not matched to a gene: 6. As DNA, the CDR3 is TGCAGTGCTAGGTCGGACAGGGCGACCTACGAGCAGTACTTC. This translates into CSARSDRATYEQYF.

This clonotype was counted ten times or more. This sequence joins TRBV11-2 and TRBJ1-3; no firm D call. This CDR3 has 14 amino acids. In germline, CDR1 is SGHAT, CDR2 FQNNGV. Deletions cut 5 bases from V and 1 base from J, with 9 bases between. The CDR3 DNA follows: TGTGCCAGCAGCCCCGGGGTTTCTGGAAACACCATATATTTT. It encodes CASSPGVSGNTIYF.

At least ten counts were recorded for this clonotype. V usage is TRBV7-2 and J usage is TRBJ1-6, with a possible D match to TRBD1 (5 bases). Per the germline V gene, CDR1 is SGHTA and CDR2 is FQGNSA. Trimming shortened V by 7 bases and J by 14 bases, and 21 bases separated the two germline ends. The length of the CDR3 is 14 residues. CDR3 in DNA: TGTGCCAGCACCCCGGGGCAGACCCATCAAGCCCTCCACTTT. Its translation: CASTPGQTHQALHF.

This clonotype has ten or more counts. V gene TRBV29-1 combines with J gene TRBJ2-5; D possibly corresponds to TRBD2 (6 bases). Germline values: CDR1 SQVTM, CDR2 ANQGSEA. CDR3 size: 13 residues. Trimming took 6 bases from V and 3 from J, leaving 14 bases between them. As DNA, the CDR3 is TGCAGCGTCGCCGGGACTTCGAAAGAGACCCAGTACTTC. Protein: CSVAGTSKETQYF. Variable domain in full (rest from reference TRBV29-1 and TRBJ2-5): SAVISQKPSRDICQRGTSLTIQCQVDSQVTMMFWYRQQPGQSLTLIATANQGSEATYESGFVIDKFPISRPNLTFSTLTVSNMSPEDSSIYLCSVAGTSKETQYFGPGTRLLVL.

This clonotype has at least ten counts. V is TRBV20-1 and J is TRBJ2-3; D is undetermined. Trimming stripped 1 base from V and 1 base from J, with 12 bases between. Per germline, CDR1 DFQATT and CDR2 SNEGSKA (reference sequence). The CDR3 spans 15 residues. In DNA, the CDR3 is TGCAGTGCTAGAGTAATCGTCTGGCGCACAGATACGCAGTATTTT. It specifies CSARVIVWRTDTQYF.

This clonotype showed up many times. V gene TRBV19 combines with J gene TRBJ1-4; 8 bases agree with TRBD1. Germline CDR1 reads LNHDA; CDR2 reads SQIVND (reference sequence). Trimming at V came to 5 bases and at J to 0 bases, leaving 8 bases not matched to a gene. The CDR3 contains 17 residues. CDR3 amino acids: CASSRPGTGATNEKLFF. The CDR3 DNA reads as TGTGCCAGTAGTCGTCCCGGGACAGGAGCAACTAATGAAAAACTGTTTTTT.

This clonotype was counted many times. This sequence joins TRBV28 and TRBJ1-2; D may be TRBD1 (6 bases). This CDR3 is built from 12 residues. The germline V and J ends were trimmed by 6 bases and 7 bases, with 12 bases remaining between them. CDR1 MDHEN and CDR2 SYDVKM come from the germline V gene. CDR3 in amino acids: CASRQGGGGYTF. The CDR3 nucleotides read TGTGCCAGCAGACAGGGTGGAGGTGGCTACACCTTC.

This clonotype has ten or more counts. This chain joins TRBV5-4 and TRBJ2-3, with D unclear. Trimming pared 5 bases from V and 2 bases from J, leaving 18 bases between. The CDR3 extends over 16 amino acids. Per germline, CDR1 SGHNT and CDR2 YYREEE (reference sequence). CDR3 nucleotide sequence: TGTGCCAGCAGACCCCGTAACGAGGTACCCACAGATACGCAGTATTTT. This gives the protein CASRPRNEVPTDTQYF.

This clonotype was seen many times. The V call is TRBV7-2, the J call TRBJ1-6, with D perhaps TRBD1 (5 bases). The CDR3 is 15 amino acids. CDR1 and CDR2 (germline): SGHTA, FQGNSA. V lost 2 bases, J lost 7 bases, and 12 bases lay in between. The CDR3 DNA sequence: TGTGCCAGCAGCTTACAGGGAACGAGAAATTCACCCCTCCACTTT. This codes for CASSLQGTRNSPLHF.

CDR3: CASSSSSPPRTLHF. CDR3 sequence (DNA): TGTGCCAGCAGCTCCTCGAGCCCACCGAGGACCCTCCACTTT. The chain combines TRBV5-6 with TRBJ1-6; D is unclear. The germline V gene encodes CDR1 SGHDT and CDR2 YYEEEE. With 3 bases removed from V and 14 bases from J, the gap between germline ends came to 18 bases. CDR3 length: 14 residues.

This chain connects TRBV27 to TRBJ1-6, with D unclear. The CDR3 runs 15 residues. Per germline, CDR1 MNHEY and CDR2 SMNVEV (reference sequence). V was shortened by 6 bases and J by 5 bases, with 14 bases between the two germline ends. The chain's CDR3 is CASRLEGGNNSPLHF. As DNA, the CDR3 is TGTGCCAGCAGGCTCGAAGGCGGGAATAATTCACCCCTCCACTTT.

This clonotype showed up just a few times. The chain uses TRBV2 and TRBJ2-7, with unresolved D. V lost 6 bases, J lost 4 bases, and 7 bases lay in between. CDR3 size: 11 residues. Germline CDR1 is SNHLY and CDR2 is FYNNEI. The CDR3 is CASRVGYEQYF. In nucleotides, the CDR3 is TGTGCCAGCAGGGTTGGGTACGAGCAGTACTTC. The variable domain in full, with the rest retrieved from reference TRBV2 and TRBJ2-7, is EPEVTQTPSHQVTQMGQEVILRCVPISNHLYFYWYRQILGQKVEFLVSFYNNEISEKSEIFDDQFSVERPDGSNFTLKIRSTKLEDSAMYFCASRVGYEQYFGPGTRLTVT.

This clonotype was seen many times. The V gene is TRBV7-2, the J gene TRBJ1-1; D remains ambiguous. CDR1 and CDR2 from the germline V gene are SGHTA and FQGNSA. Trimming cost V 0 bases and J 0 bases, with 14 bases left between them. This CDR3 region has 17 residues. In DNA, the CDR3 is TGTGCCAGCAGCTTAGCGCTGGAAAGGTCCATGAACACTGAAGCTTTCTTT. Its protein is CASSLALERSMNTEAFF.